These T cell receptor beta chains were read from a single sample in a study of shared clonotypes between healthy human individuals. Repertoires were generated with immunoSEQ multiplex PCR, while TCRdb's copy carries only in-frame clones and drops some. The data hold over 700,000 clones, with roughly 72% observed a single time. The specimen sequenced was memory CD4+ T cells sorted from blood. The receptors stem from a woman aged 30 to 39 in good health. Both conserved end residues are trimmed from each CDR3. The order of the fields is V gene, CDR3 protein.

TRBV5-1	ASSIPAGGDTQY
TRBV6-5	ASSYSKQSGANVLT
TRBV6-6	ASSPSGGGQY
TRBV5-1	ASRTAPVAGGQETQY
TRBV5-1	ASTRQNNNEQF
TRBV5-1	ASSKLGNTEAF
TRBV28	ASSIGYEQY
TRBV5-4	ASSAPTRGNTEAF
TRBV19	AWSHSGPPEQY
TRBV6-6	ASSYSVLAGGEQY
TRBV5-6	ASSSDRSYEQY
TRBV11-2	ASSSRPGLAGTYNEQF
TRBV7-9	ASSFRRDRERTEAF
TRBV15	ATSRERAGGPMADTQY
TRBV28	ASRRTGGDYGYT
TRBV7-9	ASSLVAGAHYNEQF
TRBV4-1	ASSQGNQGGSETQY
TRBV19	ASSIYTGALYSEQF
TRBV7-8	ASSLGQSSYEQY
TRBV11-3	ASSFPGSVTYGYT
TRBV5-5	ASSLKSHYEQY
TRBV28	ASKNRPYEQY
TRBV18	ASSPALAGPSGNEQF
TRBV19	ASSIRGMEGTQY
TRBV5-1	ASSTGTGVDTQY
TRBV6-5	ASSAWISNTEAF
TRBV28	ASSLSGGDTQY
TRBV7-2	ASSLSLQGYGYT
TRBV19	ASSPGTGGNQPQH
TRBV25-1	ASSGNQDRGSYEQY
TRBV7-8	ASSPDRVRDGTEAF
TRBV14	ASSQVGGQGSSYEQY
TRBV9	ASSVGSGANVLT
TRBV9	ASRHAGSNYGYT
TRBV7-9	ASSFWSVQQETQY